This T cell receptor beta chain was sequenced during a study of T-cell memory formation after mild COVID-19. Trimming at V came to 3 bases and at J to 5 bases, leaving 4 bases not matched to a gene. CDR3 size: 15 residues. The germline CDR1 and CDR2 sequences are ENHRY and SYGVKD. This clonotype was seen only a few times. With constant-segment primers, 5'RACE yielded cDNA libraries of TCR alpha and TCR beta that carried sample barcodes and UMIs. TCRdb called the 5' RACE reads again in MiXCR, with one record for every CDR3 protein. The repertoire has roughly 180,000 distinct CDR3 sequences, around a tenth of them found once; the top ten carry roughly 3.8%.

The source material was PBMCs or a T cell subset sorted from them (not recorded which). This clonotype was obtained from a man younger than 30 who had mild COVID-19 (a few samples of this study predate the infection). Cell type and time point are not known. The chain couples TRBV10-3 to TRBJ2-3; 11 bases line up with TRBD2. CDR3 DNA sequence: TGTGCCATCAGTGATAGCGGGGGGGACGTAGATACGCAGTATTTT. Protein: CAISDSGGDVDTQYF.